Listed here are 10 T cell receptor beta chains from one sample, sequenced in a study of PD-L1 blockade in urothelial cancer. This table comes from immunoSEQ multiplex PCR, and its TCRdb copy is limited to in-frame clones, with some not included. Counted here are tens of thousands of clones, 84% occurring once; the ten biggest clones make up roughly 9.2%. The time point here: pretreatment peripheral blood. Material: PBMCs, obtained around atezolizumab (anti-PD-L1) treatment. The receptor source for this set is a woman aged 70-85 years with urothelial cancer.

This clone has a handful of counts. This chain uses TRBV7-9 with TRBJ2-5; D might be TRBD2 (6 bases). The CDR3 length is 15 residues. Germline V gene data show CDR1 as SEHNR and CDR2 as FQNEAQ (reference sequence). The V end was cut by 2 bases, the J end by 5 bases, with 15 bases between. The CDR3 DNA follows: TGTGCCAGCAGCTTAACGCACGGGGGAAGGGAGACCCAGTACTTC. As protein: CASSLTHGGRETQYF.

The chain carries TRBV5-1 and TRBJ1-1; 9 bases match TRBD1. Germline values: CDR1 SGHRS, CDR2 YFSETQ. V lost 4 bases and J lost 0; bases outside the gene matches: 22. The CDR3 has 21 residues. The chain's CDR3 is CASSQTASGTGWGAVNTEAFF. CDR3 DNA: TGCGCCAGCAGCCAGACAGCCTCCGGGACAGGGTGGGGGGCGGTGAACACTGAAGCTTTCTTT.

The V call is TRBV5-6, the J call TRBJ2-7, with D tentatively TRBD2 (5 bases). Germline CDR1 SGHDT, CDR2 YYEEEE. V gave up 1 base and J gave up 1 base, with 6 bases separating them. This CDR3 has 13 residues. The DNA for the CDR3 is TGTGCCAGCAGCTTGCTAGCTTCCTACGAGCAGTACTTC. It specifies CASSLLASYEQYF.

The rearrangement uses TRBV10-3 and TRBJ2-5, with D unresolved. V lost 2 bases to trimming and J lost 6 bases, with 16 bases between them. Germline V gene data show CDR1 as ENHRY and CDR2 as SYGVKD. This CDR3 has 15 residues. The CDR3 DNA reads TGTGCCATCAGTGAGGGTGTTTTACCTCTACAGACCCAGTACTTC. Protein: CAISEGVLPLQTQYF.

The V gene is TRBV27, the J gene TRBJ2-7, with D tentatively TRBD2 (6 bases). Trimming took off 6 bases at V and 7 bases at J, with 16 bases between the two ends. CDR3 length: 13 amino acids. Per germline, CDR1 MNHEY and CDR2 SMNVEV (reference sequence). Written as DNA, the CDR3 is TGTGCCAGCAGCTTCTTCCCCGCGGGGGAGCAGTACTTC. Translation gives CASSFFPAGEQYF.

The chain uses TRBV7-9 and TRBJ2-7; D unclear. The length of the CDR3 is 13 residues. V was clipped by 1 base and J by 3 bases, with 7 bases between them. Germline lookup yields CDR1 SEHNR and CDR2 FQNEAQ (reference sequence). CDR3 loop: CASSLDTNYEQYF. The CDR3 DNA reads TGTGCCAGCAGCTTAGACACTAACTACGAGCAGTACTTC.

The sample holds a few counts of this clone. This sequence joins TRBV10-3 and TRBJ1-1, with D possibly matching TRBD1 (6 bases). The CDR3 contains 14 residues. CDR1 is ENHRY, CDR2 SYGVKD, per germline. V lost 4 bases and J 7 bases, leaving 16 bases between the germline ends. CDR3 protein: CAISAMTGAVEAFF. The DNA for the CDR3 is TGTGCCATCAGTGCGATGACAGGTGCTGTTGAAGCTTTCTTT.

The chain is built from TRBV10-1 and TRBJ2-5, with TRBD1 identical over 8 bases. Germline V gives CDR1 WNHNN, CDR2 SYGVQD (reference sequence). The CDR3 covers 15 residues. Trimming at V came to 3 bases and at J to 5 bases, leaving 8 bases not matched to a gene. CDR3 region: CASSDTAGGRETQYF. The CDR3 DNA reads TGCGCCAGCAGTGATACGGCAGGGGGCCGGGAGACCCAGTACTTC.

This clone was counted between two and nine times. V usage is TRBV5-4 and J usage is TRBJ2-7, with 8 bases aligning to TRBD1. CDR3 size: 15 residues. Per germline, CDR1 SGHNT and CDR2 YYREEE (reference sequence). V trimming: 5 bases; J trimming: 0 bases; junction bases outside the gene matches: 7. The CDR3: CASSSGQGSSYEQYF. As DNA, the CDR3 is TGTGCCAGCAGTTCAGGACAGGGTAGCTCCTACGAGCAGTACTTC.

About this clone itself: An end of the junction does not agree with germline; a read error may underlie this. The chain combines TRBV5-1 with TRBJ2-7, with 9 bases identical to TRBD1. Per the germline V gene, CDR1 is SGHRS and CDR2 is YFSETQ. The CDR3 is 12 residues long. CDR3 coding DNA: TGCGCCAGCAGCCAAGGACAGGGGACAACGACCTTC. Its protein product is CASSQGQGTTTF.